This TCR beta chain was found in a study of blood T cell repertoires in COVID-19. Overall study context: From the United States, Italy and Spain came samples of acute and convalescent COVID-19.

TCRdb keeps only in-frame clones here, not all; method: immunoSEQ multiplex PCR. In the table there are just over 150,000 clones, approximately 82% of which are singletons. Germline loops: CDR1 SGHDN, CDR2 FVKESK. V was shortened by 2 bases and J by 3 bases, with 2 bases between the two germline ends. There are 11 residues in the CDR3. It was during active infection that Seattle patients were enrolled and then longitudinally followed. V is TRBV14 and J is TRBJ2-7; D ambiguous. This clonotype was sampled from a woman aged 35 to 49 with COVID-19, enrolled during active disease. Sequencing was carried out using peripheral blood. CDR3 sequence: CASSQLYEQYF. CDR3 nucleotide sequence: TGTGCCAGCAGCCAACTCTACGAGCAGTACTTC.